What follows are 5 T cell receptor beta chains derived from one specimen sequenced in a study of T cell responses to AZD1222 COVID-19 vaccine. Clones were sequenced by immunoSEQ multiplex PCR, and TCRdb holds only the in-frame ones, with some missing. The profile shows some 100,000 clones, more than 75% of them singletons. The sequenced sample was peripheral blood, obtained on day 0 of AZD1222 vaccination. These receptors were obtained from an adult in good health.

The V and J genes are TRBV7-9 and TRBJ1-6, with D possibly matching TRBD1 (5 bases). Between the trimmed V and J ends, which lost 1 base and 14 bases, there was a span of 15 bases. CDR1 is SEHNR, CDR2 FQNEAQ, per germline (reference sequence). CDR3 length: 14 amino acids. The CDR3 is CASSLGQGGGALHF. CDR3 DNA sequence: TGTGCCAGCAGCTTAGGGCAGGGCGGTGGGGCCCTCCACTTT.

This chain uses TRBV7-3 with TRBJ2-5; D possibly corresponds to TRBD2 (7 bases). Trimming stripped 5 bases from V and 5 bases from J, with 21 bases between. This CDR3 comprises 16 residues. Per germline, CDR1 SGHTA and CDR2 FQGTGA. CDR3 DNA sequence: TGTGCCAGCAGCCCCACTGGAGGGGGGGGATGGGAGACCCAGTACTTC. As protein: CASSPTGGGGWETQYF.

V gene TRBV9 combines with J gene TRBJ1-1, with D possibly matching TRBD1 (5 bases). Germline values: CDR1 SGDLS, CDR2 YYNGEE. CDR3 size: 14 residues. The germline V and J ends were trimmed by 3 bases and 1 base, with 10 bases remaining between them. The CDR3, as DNA: TGTGCCAGCAGCGCCCTCGGGGCGAACACTGAAGCTTTCTTT. Its protein product is CASSALGANTEAFF.

The chain links TRBV7-9 to TRBJ1-4; TRBD1 matches 7 bases. This CDR3 is 17 amino acids long. Germline CDR1 reads SEHNR; CDR2 reads FQNEAQ (reference sequence). The junction had 11 bases not matched to a gene; V was cut back by 2 bases and J by 5 bases. Here the CDR3 reads CASSLFGTAVLNEKLFF. CDR3 DNA: TGTGCCAGCAGCTTATTTGGGACAGCTGTTTTGAATGAAAAACTGTTTTTT.

This sequence joins TRBV11-2 and TRBJ1-4; TRBD1 might be the D (5 bases). The V and J ends lost 0 bases and 7 bases respectively, with 15 bases between them. This CDR3 contains 16 residues. Germline lookup yields CDR1 SGHAT and CDR2 FQNNGV. CDR3 DNA sequence: TGTGCCAGCAGCTTAGATCGGGGCAGGGTTGGTGAAAAACTGTTTTTT. Translating gives CASSLDRGRVGEKLFF.